The following is a T cell receptor beta chain sequence with its context. Its target is not known. The data belong to a study of shared clonotypes between healthy human individuals. Broader study findings: Generally, naive subsets (rather than memory subsets) showed larger estimated richness. Non-shared clonotypes were found to have lower generation probabilities than the clonotypes that were shared by all four of the sorted-subset donors.

The germline gives CDR1 LGHNA, CDR2 YNFKEQ. The V segment lost 4 bases and the J segment 8 bases; nucleotides outside the gene matches: 9. The CDR3 covers 16 residues. CD45RO-negative, CCR7-selected cells formed the naive CD8 fraction, which excluded terminally differentiated effector memory CD45RA+ cells. It was around 190 ng DNA, approximately 28,000 T cell genomes, that sorted-subset replicate PCRs used. Measured with immunoSEQ multiplex PCR; TCRdb has only the in-frame clones, and not every one. Of under 1 million clones in the sample, around 93% are singletons; the top ten hold 24%. The sequencing input was naive CD8+ T cells sorted from blood. V usage is TRBV4-2 and J usage is TRBJ2-1, with TRBD2 matching 12 bases. This receptor was taken from a man aged 30 to 39 in good health. CDR3 protein: CASSPTSGSFMDEQFF. The CDR3 DNA follows: TGTGCCAGCAGCCCGACTAGCGGGAGTTTTATGGATGAGCAGTTCTTC.